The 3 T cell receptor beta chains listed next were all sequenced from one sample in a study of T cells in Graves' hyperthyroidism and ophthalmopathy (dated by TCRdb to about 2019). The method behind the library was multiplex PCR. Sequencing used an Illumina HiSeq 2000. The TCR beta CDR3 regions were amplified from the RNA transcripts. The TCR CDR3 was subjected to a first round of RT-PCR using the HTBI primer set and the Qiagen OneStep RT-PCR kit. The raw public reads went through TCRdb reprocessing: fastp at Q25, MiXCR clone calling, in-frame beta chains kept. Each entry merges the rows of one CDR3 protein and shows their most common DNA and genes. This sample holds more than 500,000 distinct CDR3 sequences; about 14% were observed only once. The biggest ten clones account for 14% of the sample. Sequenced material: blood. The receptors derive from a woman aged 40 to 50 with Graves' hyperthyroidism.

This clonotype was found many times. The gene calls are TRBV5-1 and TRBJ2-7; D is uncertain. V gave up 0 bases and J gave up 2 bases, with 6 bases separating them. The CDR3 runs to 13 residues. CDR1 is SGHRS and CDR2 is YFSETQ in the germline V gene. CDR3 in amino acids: CASSLAVAYEQYF. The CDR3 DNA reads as TGCGCCAGCAGCTTGGCCGTCGCCTACGAGCAGTACTTC.

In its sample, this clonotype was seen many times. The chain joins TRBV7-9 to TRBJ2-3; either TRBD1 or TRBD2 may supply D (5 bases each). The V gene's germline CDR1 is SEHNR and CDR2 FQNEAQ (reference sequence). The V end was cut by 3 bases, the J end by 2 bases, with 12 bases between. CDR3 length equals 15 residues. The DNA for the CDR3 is TGTGCCAGCAGCTTTGCCTCGGGGACCACAGATACGCAGTATTTT. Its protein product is CASSFASGTTDTQYF.

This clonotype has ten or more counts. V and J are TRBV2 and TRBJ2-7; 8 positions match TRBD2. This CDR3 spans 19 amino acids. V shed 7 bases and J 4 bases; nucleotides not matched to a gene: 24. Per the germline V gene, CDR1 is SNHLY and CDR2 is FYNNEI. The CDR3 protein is CASNQPVTSETSEGYEQYF. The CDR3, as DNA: TGTGCCAGCAACCAACCCGTGACTAGCGAGACCTCCGAGGGGTACGAGCAGTACTTC.